The rows below give T cell receptor beta chains drawn from one sample of a study of T cell responses to AZD1222 COVID-19 vaccine. Profiled with immunoSEQ multiplex PCR; TCRdb holds only in-frame clones, not every one. The repertoire holds 150,000 to 200,000 clones, with 87% as singletons. Sequences were derived from peripheral blood, sampled on day 0 of AZD1222 vaccination. The receptors derive from an adult in good health. Both conserved end residues are part of each CDR3. D genes are given only for firm matches. Clone size is stated in some rows and not others, as once, few, many or a class when expanded.

j_call clone_size d_call v_call cdr3_aa cdr3_nt
TRBJ2-1 . . TRBV12-3/TRBV12-4 CASSRHTYNEQFF TGTGCCAGCAGTCGTCACACCTACAATGAGCAGTTCTTC
TRBJ2-7 . . TRBV19 CASSSRGTATYEQYF TGTGCCAGTAGTAGTCGGGGGACAGCGACCTACGAGCAGTACTTC
TRBJ1-5 . . TRBV28 CASSPPGHPGLEPQHF TGTGCCAGCAGCCCGCCCGGACACCCGGGACTGGAGCCCCAGCATTTT
TRBJ2-7 . . TRBV7-2 CASSRAVILEQYF TGTGCCAGCAGCCGGGCGGTTATTCTCGAGCAGTACTTC
TRBJ2-1 . TRBD2 TRBV15 CATSRESSGRAYNEQFF TGTGCCACCAGCAGAGAGTCTAGCGGGAGGGCCTACAATGAGCAGTTCTTC
TRBJ1-4 . . TRBV6-5 CASSYLGGATNEKLFF TGTGCCAGCAGTTACTTAGGGGGTGCAACTAATGAAAAACTGTTTTTT
TRBJ2-7 . TRBD1 TRBV19 CATVPGQGPSYEQYF TGTGCCACCGTACCGGGACAGGGGCCCTCCTACGAGCAGTACTTC
TRBJ2-6 . . TRBV7-2 CASSLLVSGANVLTF TGTGCCAGCAGCTTATTGGTGTCTGGGGCCAACGTCCTGACTTTC
TRBJ2-3 . . TRBV30 CAWSDLDYSTDTQYF TGTGCCTGGAGTGATCTAGACTATAGCACAGATACGCAGTATTTT
TRBJ2-3 . TRBD2 TRBV6-5 CASSPPGGRDTQYF TGTGCCAGCAGTCCGCCGGGGGGTAGGGATACGCAGTATTTT
TRBJ1-5 . . TRBV19 CASSMLRDGDNQPQHF TGTGCCAGTAGTATGCTCCGGGACGGTGACAATCAGCCCCAGCATTTT
TRBJ1-5 . . TRBV5-1 CASSLGGDRNQPQHF TGCGCCAGCAGCTTGGGGGGCGACCGCAATCAGCCCCAGCATTTT
TRBJ2-6 . TRBD1 TRBV28 CASSTRTGKYGANVLTF TGTGCCAGCAGCACCCGGACAGGGAAATACGGGGCCAACGTCCTGACTTTC
TRBJ1-1 . . TRBV5-6 CASSLRRGQAFF TGTGCCAGCAGCTTGAGGCGCGGCCAAGCTTTCTTT
TRBJ2-7 . . TRBV15 CATSSAHATAYEQYF TGTGCCACCAGCAGTGCGCACGCGACAGCCTACGAGCAGTACTTC
TRBJ2-7 . TRBD2 TRBV14 CASSQLPAGVPYEQYF TGTGCCAGCAGCCAATTGCCAGCGGGAGTGCCCTACGAGCAGTACTTC
TRBJ1-1 . TRBD1 TRBV6-5 CASASLTGGMAEAFF TGTGCCAGCGCCTCTCTGACAGGGGGAATGGCTGAAGCTTTCTTT
TRBJ1-2 . . TRBV6-5 CASSYSRGYSYGYTF TGTGCCAGCAGTTACTCAAGGGGGTACAGCTATGGCTACACCTTC
TRBJ2-7 . . TRBV6-6 CASSYSIYEQYF TGTGCCAGCAGTTACTCTATCTACGAGCAGTACTTC
TRBJ2-1 . . TRBV7-9 CASSLGPAGSYNEQFF TGTGCCAGCAGCTTAGGGCCGGCGGGCTCCTACAATGAGCAGTTCTTC
TRBJ1-1 . TRBD1 TRBV19 CATTPAPGGPEAFF TGTGCCACCACCCCCGCCCCAGGGGGCCCTGAAGCTTTCTTT
TRBJ1-2 . . TRBV6-5 CASSRPGGGYGYTF TGTGCCAGCAGCCGGCCCGGGGGCGGCTATGGCTACACCTTC
TRBJ2-7 . TRBD1 TRBV7-3 CASSSRGQGHEQYF TGTGCCAGCAGCTCCCGGGGACAGGGGCACGAGCAGTACTTC
TRBJ2-1 . . TRBV28 CASSFGGSYNEQFF TGTGCCAGCAGTTTTGGGGGCTCCTACAATGAGCAGTTCTTC
TRBJ1-5 . . TRBV3-1/TRBV3-2 CASSHGDNQPQHF TGTGCCAGCAGCCATGGGGACAATCAGCCCCAGCATTTT
TRBJ2-3 . TRBD1 TRBV2 CAGQTGELSDTQYF TGTGCCGGCCAGACAGGGGAACTGTCAGATACGCAGTATTTT
TRBJ1-1 . . TRBV11-2 CASSPKRRGDTEAFF TGTGCCAGCAGCCCTAAAAGGCGGGGCGACACTGAAGCTTTCTTT
TRBJ2-3 few . TRBV5-4 CASSSGTFRSDTQYF TGTGCCAGCAGCTCCGGGACTTTCCGTTCCGATACGCAGTATTTT
TRBJ1-5 . . TRBV7-3 CASSLTPGEPQHF TGTGCCAGCAGCTTAACCCCAGGGGAGCCCCAGCATTTT
TRBJ2-1 . . TRBV6-5 CASSYSAGRQFF TGTGCCAGCAGTTACTCGGCCGGGCGACAGTTCTTC
TRBJ1-5 . . TRBV5-1 CASRAGTPNSNQPQHF TGCGCCAGCAGAGCCGGGACCCCTAATAGCAATCAGCCCCAGCATTTT
TRBJ2-1 . . TRBV5-4 CASSHGPSWEQFF TGTGCCAGCAGCCATGGACCCTCCTGGGAGCAGTTCTTC
TRBJ2-7 . . TRBV4-1 CASSQEDPASSYEQYF TGCGCCAGCAGCCAAGAAGATCCGGCTAGCTCCTACGAGCAGTACTTC
TRBJ1-1 . . TRBV7-2 CASSWYTEAFF TGTGCCAGCAGCTGGTACACTGAAGCTTTCTTT
TRBJ2-7 . . TRBV4-2 CASSHSQRQVYEQYF TGTGCCAGCAGCCATTCCCAGAGACAGGTCTACGAGCAGTACTTC
TRBJ2-5 . . TRBV24-1 CATSYRETQYF TGTGCCACTTCGTACCGGGAGACCCAGTACTTC
TRBJ2-1 . . TRBV30 CAWNSGVSYNEQFF TGTGCCTGGAACTCGGGAGTTTCCTACAATGAGCAGTTCTTC
TRBJ2-1 . TRBD2 TRBV6-5 CASSYRTSGRYNEQFF TGTGCCAGCAGTTACAGGACTAGCGGGAGATACAATGAGCAGTTCTTC
TRBJ1-5 . TRBD1 TRBV5-1 CASSPDRGRQVGNQPQHF TGCGCCAGCAGCCCGGACAGGGGAAGGCAGGTCGGCAATCAGCCCCAGCATTTT
TRBJ1-1 . TRBD1 TRBV6-5 CASSGTGRTEAFF TGTGCCAGCAGCGGGACAGGGAGGACTGAAGCTTTCTTT
TRBJ1-2 . . TRBV7-9 CASSLGGGLVNYGYTF TGTGCCAGCAGCTTAGGTGGGGGTCTGGTAAACTATGGCTACACCTTC
TRBJ1-4 . . TRBV4-1 CASSPQPNEKLFF TGCGCCAGCAGCCCCCAACCCAATGAAAAACTGTTTTTT
TRBJ1-1 . . TRBV9 CASSGPVGRNTEAFF TGTGCCAGCAGCGGACCCGTGGGTAGGAACACTGAAGCTTTCTTT
TRBJ2-7 . . TRBV2 CASSALGTNYEQYF TGTGCCAGCAGCGCCCTCGGGACAAACTACGAGCAGTACTTC
TRBJ2-1 . . TRBV4-2 CASSQDLGSSYNEQFF TGTGCCAGCAGCCAAGATCTCGGGAGCTCCTACAATGAGCAGTTCTTC
TRBJ2-1 . . TRBV6-4 CASSIAASYNEQFF TGTGCCAGCAGTATAGCGGCCTCCTACAATGAGCAGTTCTTC
TRBJ2-7 . . TRBV10-1 CASSRAENPYEQYF TGCGCCAGCAGTCGGGCAGAGAATCCCTACGAGCAGTACTTC